This entry lists 28 T cell receptor beta chains sequenced from one sample in a study of blood T cell repertoires in COVID-19. Data came from immunoSEQ multiplex PCR; TCRdb stores just in-frame clones and leaves some out. In the table there are 150,000 to 200,000 clones, roughly 89% of which are singletons. The sequenced sample consisted of peripheral blood. These TCRs come from a man younger than 35 with active or convalescent COVID-19.

J is TRBJ1-1 and V is TRBV5-6; possible D gene TRBD1, 6 bases. The ends were cut back, 2 bases at V and 6 bases at J, with 11 bases in the middle. CDR1 is SGHDT and CDR2 is YYEEEE in the germline V gene. The CDR3 is 13 amino acids. The CDR3 reads CASSLMGGPEAFF. CDR3 coding DNA: TGTGCCAGCAGCTTAATGGGGGGGCCTGAAGCTTTCTTT.

V is TRBV11-3 and J is TRBJ2-5, with 8 bases that match TRBD2. Germline values: CDR1 SGHNT, CDR2 YENEEA. This CDR3 is 14 amino acids long. V shed 6 bases, J shed 0 bases, and the junction held 3 bases outside the gene matches. CDR3 loop: CASSRGRYQETQYF. In DNA form, the CDR3 reads TGTGCCAGCAGTCGCGGGAGGTACCAAGAGACCCAGTACTTC. Full variable domain (outside the CDR3, taken from reference TRBV11-3 and TRBJ2-5): EAGVVQSPRYKIIEKKQPVAFWCNPISGHNTLYWYLQNLGQGPELLIRYENEEAVDDSQLPKDRFSAERLKGVDSTLKIQPAELGDSAVYLCASSRGRYQETQYFGPGTRLLVL.

The table lists this clone with a count of one. This chain links TRBV6-4 with TRBJ1-1; maybe TRBD1 (5 bases). V was shortened by 0 bases and J by 0 bases, with 8 bases between the two germline ends. Germline CDR1 is MRHNA and CDR2 is SNTAGT. The CDR3 is made up of 15 amino acids. CDR3 sequence: CASSDSGAMNTEAFF. CDR3 DNA sequence: TGTGCCAGCAGTGACTCAGGGGCTATGAACACTGAAGCTTTCTTT.

V gene TRBV5-1 combines with J gene TRBJ1-6; D is unclear. The CDR3 loop spans 16 amino acids. V gave up 1 base and J gave up 7 bases, with 15 bases separating them. Germline V gene sequence: CDR1 SGHRS, CDR2 YFSETQ. The CDR3, as DNA: TGCGCCAGCAGCTTGCAGCCTCGGTCGGAGAATTCACCCCTCCACTTT. Its protein is CASSLQPRSENSPLHF.

The gene calls are TRBV4-3 and TRBJ2-7, with TRBD1 matching 8 bases. The V gene's germline CDR1 is LGHNA and CDR2 YSLEER. J was trimmed by 5 bases and V by 4 bases; bases with no gene match: 7. The CDR3 has 14 residues. The CDR3 sequence: CASSPGQGVNEQYF. CDR3 nucleotides: TGCGCCAGCAGCCCAGGACAGGGAGTGAACGAGCAGTACTTC.

The chain combines TRBV16 with TRBJ1-5; D remains unclear. The CDR3 length is 15 residues. From germline, CDR1 is KGHSY and CDR2 FQNENV. Trimming pared 0 bases from V and 3 bases from J, leaving 9 bases between. CDR3: CASSQSTQTNQPQHF. The CDR3 coding sequence is TGTGCCAGCAGCCAATCGACACAGACCAATCAGCCCCAGCATTTT.

The chain carries TRBV3-1 (or the pseudogene TRBV3-2) and TRBJ2-1; 7 bases fit TRBD1. In germline, CDR1 is LGHDT, CDR2 YNNKEL (reference sequence). After removal of 4 bases from V and 7 bases from J, the junction contained 7 bases not matched to a gene. The CDR3 is 14 amino acids. CDR3 sequence: CASSPGTVLNEQFF. DNA of the CDR3: TGTGCCAGCAGCCCCGGGACAGTTCTGAATGAGCAGTTCTTC.

The V gene is TRBV6-5, the J gene TRBJ1-2; no reliable D call. The CDR3 totals 14 residues. The V gene lost 6 bases and the J gene lost 3 bases, with 14 bases spanning the gap. The germline CDR1 and CDR2 sequences are MNHEY and SVGAGI. Here the CDR3 reads CASSRGLGDYGYTF. The DNA for the CDR3 is TGTGCCAGCAGCCGAGGGTTGGGAGACTATGGCTACACCTTC.

This clone has only a few counts. The chain joins TRBV5-1 to TRBJ1-1; TRBD1 might be the D (5 bases). Between the trimmed V and J ends, which lost 0 bases and 1 base, there was a span of 13 bases. This CDR3 contains 16 residues. Germline V CDR1 and CDR2: SGHRS, YFSETQ. The CDR3 spells CASSLVPGLRNTEAFF. Written as DNA, the CDR3 is TGCGCCAGCAGCTTGGTGCCAGGGCTAAGGAACACTGAAGCTTTCTTT.

This chain uses TRBV19 with TRBJ1-1; possible D gene TRBD1, 6 bases. The V gene lost 10 bases and the J gene lost 6 bases, with 12 bases spanning the gap. The CDR3 has 11 amino acids. Germline CDR1 is LNHDA and CDR2 is SQIVND (reference sequence). CDR3 loop: CAIKQGSEAFF. In DNA form, the CDR3 reads TGTGCCATAAAACAGGGTTCTGAAGCTTTCTTT.

The chain uses TRBV7-2 and TRBJ2-3; 10 bases line up with TRBD2. The CDR3 covers 16 residues. Germline loops: CDR1 SGHTA, CDR2 FQGNSA. V shed 5 bases and J 8 bases; nucleotides not matched to a gene: 13. DNA of the CDR3: TGTGCCAGCAGCCCCCTGGCTAGCGGGGGACGGGGTACGCAGTATTTT. Translation gives CASSPLASGGRGTQYF.

J is TRBJ1-1 and V is TRBV14; D gene uncertain. Germline CDR1 reads SGHDN; CDR2 reads FVKESK. The CDR3 is 15 residues long. The V gene lost 4 bases and the J gene lost 0 bases, with 12 bases spanning the gap. The CDR3 here is CASSPFQVLNTEAFF. The CDR3 coding sequence is TGTGCCAGCAGCCCCTTCCAGGTCCTGAACACTGAAGCTTTCTTT.

The chain recombines TRBV6-2 or TRBV6-3 with TRBJ1-5; D possibly corresponds to TRBD1 (5 bases). The V and J ends lost 4 bases and 2 bases respectively, with 12 bases between them. This CDR3 spans 15 amino acids. Germline V lookup: CDR1 MNHEY, CDR2 SVGEGT. CDR3 DNA: TGTGCCAGCAGTTCCAGGGAATTTGGCAATCAGCCCCAGCATTTT. Translating gives CASSSREFGNQPQHF.

This chain uses TRBV5-6 with TRBJ2-7; D gene unclear. The CDR3 runs to 13 residues. With 6 bases removed from V and 2 bases from J, the gap between germline ends came to 12 bases. CDR1 SGHDT and CDR2 YYEEEE come from the germline V gene. The CDR3 nucleotides are TGTGCCAGCACCAAGACACCTGCCTACGAGCAGTACGTC. Protein product: CASTKTPAYEQYV.

The chain uses TRBV12-3 or TRBV12-4 and TRBJ1-1; the D is unclear. The CDR3 length is 11 residues. The V and J ends lost 6 bases and 2 bases respectively, with 4 bases between them. The chain's CDR3 is CASSFNTEAFF. In DNA, the CDR3 is TGTGCCAGCAGCTTCAACACTGAAGCTTTCTTT.

V and J are TRBV7-9 and TRBJ2-3; maybe TRBD2 (6 bases). Per the germline V gene, CDR1 is SEHNR and CDR2 is FQNEAQ (reference sequence). V lost 2 bases, J lost 5 bases, and 11 bases lay in between. The CDR3 extends over 14 amino acids. The CDR3 protein is CASSLSREVDTQYF. CDR3 nucleotide sequence: TGTGCCAGCAGCTTAAGCAGGGAGGTAGATACGCAGTATTTT.

The chain carries TRBV24-1 and TRBJ2-2; 7 bases fit TRBD1. This CDR3 has 17 residues. Germline assignment: CDR1 KGHDR and CDR2 SFDVKD. The V gene end was trimmed by 3 bases and the J gene end by 3 bases; junction bases not matched to a gene: 9. The CDR3: CATSDVEGGAYTGELFF. The CDR3 DNA is TGTGCCACCAGTGATGTGGAAGGGGGCGCGTACACCGGGGAGCTGTTTTTT.

This chain joins TRBV7-2 and TRBJ2-3, with 9 positions matching TRBD2. Germline trimming cut 3 bases from V and 8 bases from J; bases unmatched to any gene: 9. This CDR3 is 15 amino acids long. Per the germline V gene, CDR1 is SGHTA and CDR2 is FQGNSA. CDR3 residues: CASSFIAGVEGTQYF. Here the CDR3 DNA reads TGTGCCAGCAGCTTTATAGCGGGAGTCGAGGGTACGCAGTATTTT.

This clone was observed once. This sequence joins TRBV6-1 and TRBJ2-7, with D possibly TRBD1 on 5 matching bases. The germline V gene encodes CDR1 MNHNS and CDR2 SASEGT. The V and J ends lost 1 base and 3 bases respectively, with 13 bases between them. The length of the CDR3 is 15 residues. CDR3 residues: CASSEGGSNGYEQYV. DNA for the CDR3: TGTGCCAGCAGTGAAGGGGGCTCTAATGGCTACGAGCAGTACGTC.

DNA of the CDR3: TGTGCCAGCAGTTCTAGCGGGAGGGACACAGATACGCAGTATTTT. Its protein is CASSSSGRDTDTQYF. The chain joins TRBV25-1 to TRBJ2-3; 12 nucleotides align to TRBD2. V lost 5 bases and J lost 2; bases outside the gene matches: 2. The CDR3 sequence is 15 residues long. Per germline, CDR1 MGHDK and CDR2 SYGVNS.

The chain combines TRBV5-6 with TRBJ1-3, with 9 bases matching TRBD1. V gave up 6 bases and J gave up 5 bases; unmatched junction bases: 12. There are 16 residues in the CDR3. The germline V gene encodes CDR1 SGHDT and CDR2 YYEEEE. CDR3 DNA: TGTGCCAGCAACCTCTTGTCCGGGACAGGGAGAAACACCATATATTTT. Its translation: CASNLLSGTGRNTIYF.

The chain carries TRBV10-3 and TRBJ1-2, with 7 nucleotides matching TRBD1. This CDR3 region has 12 residues. The germline gives CDR1 ENHRY, CDR2 SYGVKD. Losses at the gene ends were 6 bases for V and 7 bases for J; bases not matched to a gene: 5. CDR3 bases: TGTGCCATCAGCCAGACAGGGTCTGGCTACACCTTC. It yields the protein CAISQTGSGYTF.

In regard to this clone: The same CDR3 also results from other DNA sequences found in this sample. CDR3 region: CASSEARGTEAFF. The DNA of the CDR3 is TGTGCCAGCAGTGAAGCTCGGGGGACTGAAGCTTTCTTT. The V call is TRBV6-1, the J call TRBJ1-1, with a tentative D call TRBD1 (5 bases). The germline V and J ends were trimmed by 0 bases and 5 bases, with 7 bases remaining between them. Germline V gene sequence: CDR1 MNHNS, CDR2 SASEGT. CDR3 length: 13 amino acids.

This sequence joins TRBV30 and TRBJ1-3; D uncertain. The CDR3 contains 12 residues. CDR1 GTSNPN and CDR2 SVGIG come from the germline V gene (reference sequence). Trimming took off 0 bases at V and 9 bases at J, with 9 bases between the two ends. The CDR3 region is CAWSVPGGTIYF. In nucleotides, the CDR3 is TGTGCCTGGAGTGTACCGGGAGGCACCATATATTTT.

The chain carries TRBV7-9 and TRBJ2-3, with 9 bases matching TRBD1. CDR3 length equals 15 residues. V gave up 5 bases and J gave up 1 base; unmatched junction bases: 4. Germline assignment: CDR1 SEHNR and CDR2 FQNEAQ (reference sequence). The CDR3 region has the DNA TGTGCCAGCAGCGGCTGGACAGGGGGCACAGATACGCAGTATTTT. This gives the protein CASSGWTGGTDTQYF.

V is TRBV5-1 and J is TRBJ2-5; 8 bases map to TRBD2. This CDR3 is built from 14 residues. Germline CDR1 SGHRS, CDR2 YFSETQ. The J segment lost 1 base and the V segment lost 2 bases, leaving 1 base of the junction unmatched. The CDR3 is CASSFSGAQETQYF. CDR3 nucleotides: TGCGCCAGCAGCTTTAGCGGGGCCCAAGAGACCCAGTACTTC.

The chain uses TRBV28 and TRBJ1-2; TRBD1 is a possible D gene (6 bases). The V end lost 4 bases, the J end lost 2 bases, and 20 bases lay between the germline ends. CDR1 is MDHEN and CDR2 is SYDVKM in the germline V gene. This CDR3 comprises 17 residues. CDR3 protein: CASSSNAGTQTNYGYTF. The CDR3 DNA reads TGTGCCAGCAGTTCGAACGCCGGGACACAGACAAACTATGGCTACACCTTC.

The rearrangement links TRBV24-1 to TRBJ2-3; D is perhaps TRBD2 (6 bases). The V end was cut by 4 bases, the J end by 4 bases, with 17 bases between. This CDR3 contains 16 residues. CDR1 and CDR2 (germline): KGHDR, SFDVKD. For the CDR3, the DNA is TGTGCCACCAGTGACCCACACCGTTCGGGGGCAGATACGCAGTATTTT. Its translation: CATSDPHRSGADTQYF.